This T cell receptor beta chain was retrieved from a study of cytomegalovirus exposure and HLA in healthy donors. V gave up 4 bases and J gave up 6 bases; unmatched junction bases: 9. Germline V CDR1 and CDR2: SQVTM, ANQGSEA. This CDR3 region has 13 residues. Participants comprised healthy donors of bone marrow. This PCR relied on a set of 60 Vbeta primers and 13 Jbeta primers. Here immunoSEQ multiplex PCR was the method, and the copy in TCRdb shows in-frame clones only, minus some. This sample has 150,000 to 200,000 clones, with about 90% found just once. The material sequenced was PBMCs. The source is a girl less than two years old in good health and CMV-seronegative. The V gene is TRBV29-1, the J gene TRBJ2-7, with 7 positions matching TRBD2. The CDR3 DNA sequence: TGCAGCGTTGCTGGACTAGGATTCCCCGAGCAGTACTTC. Amino acid sequence: CSVAGLGFPEQYF.